This passage covers 27 T cell receptor beta chains from one sample sequenced in a study of post-analysis software for immune sequencing data. Findings and caveats of the study: TRBV5-6, TRBV5-1 and TRBV20-1 belonged to a set of roughly five TRBV segments that were more frequent in patients than controls.

These receptors have no identified antigens. Sequencing libraries made from TCR beta cDNA carried unique molecular identifiers. TCRdb re-called the PCR reads with MiXCR, one entry per CDR3 protein. The sample contains around 250,000 distinct CDR3 sequences, 35% to 40% of which appear only once. Specimen: blood. These receptors came from a girl aged 10 to 17 with multiple sclerosis.

Of note for this clonotype: Mismatch with germline at one junction end may stem from a read error. The chain has TRBV5-1 and TRBJ2-6; D is possibly TRBD1 (5 bases). The germline CDR1 and CDR2 sequences are SGHRS and YFSETQ. This CDR3 has 15 amino acids. The CDR3 region is CASSLVSSGANVLAF. The CDR3 DNA follows: TGCGCCAGCAGCTTGGTGAGCTCTGGGGCCAACGTCCTGGCTTTC. The full variable domain, its missing parts supplied by reference TRBV5-1 and TRBJ2-6, is KAGVTQTPRYLIKTRGQQVTLSCSPISGHRSVSWYQQTPGQGLQFLFEYFSETQRNKGNFPGRFSGRQFSNSRSEMNVSTLELGDSALYLCASSLVSSGANVLAFGAGSRLTVL.

This clonotype came up many times. The V call is TRBV12-3 or TRBV12-4, the J call TRBJ1-1; tentatively, D is TRBD1 (5 bases). The CDR3 spans 13 residues. V dropped 3 bases and J dropped 9 bases, with 14 bases sitting between them. In DNA form, the CDR3 reads TGTGCCAGCAGTTTGAGGGGAGCACTGAAAGCTTTCTTT. This gives the protein CASSLRGALKAFF.

The count of this clonotype is one. The rearrangement links TRBV2 to TRBJ2-4, with 8 positions matching TRBD2. The tail of the sequence fits TRBJ2-7 better, so the J call may be wrong. This CDR3 comprises 16 residues. CDR1 SNHLY and CDR2 FYNNEI come from the germline V gene. The CDR3 loop is CASSLSAGLGNYEQYF. The CDR3 coding sequence is TGTGCCAGCAGTCTCTCCGCGGGACTAGGTAACTACGAGCAGTACTTC.

On this clonotype: The junction departs from the called germline gene at one end, perhaps through a read error. The rearrangement joins TRBV6-4 to TRBJ1-2; no reliable D call. Germline V gives CDR1 MRHNA, CDR2 SNTAGT. This CDR3 has 11 amino acids. The CDR3 here is CTSSDTYGYTF. CDR3 bases: TGTACCAGCAGTGACACCTATGGCTACACCTTC.

The rearrangement links TRBV5-1 to TRBJ2-7, with a possible D match to TRBD1 (6 bases). The CDR3 has 13 residues. The germline V gene has CDR1 SGHRS and CDR2 YFSETQ. Trimming took 8 bases from V and 2 from J, leaving 14 bases between them. This chain's CDR3 is CASNQGNTYEQYF. The CDR3 DNA sequence: TGCGCCAGTAATCAGGGGAATACCTACGAGCAGTACTTC.

This clonotype was found a few times. The rearrangement uses TRBV3-1 and TRBJ1-5; D gene uncertain. V lost 0 bases and J lost 7, with 7 bases in between. CDR3 length: 13 residues. Germline V gene data show CDR1 as LGHDT and CDR2 as YNNKEL (reference sequence). CDR3 DNA: TGTGCCAGCAGCCAAGATACCGGACAGCCCCAGCATTTT. Translation gives CASSQDTGQPQHF.

Concerning this clonotype itself: A single base separates this from a much larger clone, so it may be a read error. The chain links TRBV25-1 to TRBJ2-5; a possible D gene is TRBD1 (6 bases). Looked up from germline, CDR1 is MGHDK and CDR2 is SYGVNS. With 4 bases removed from V and 5 bases from J, the gap between germline ends came to 20 bases. CDR3 length equals 16 residues. The CDR3 loop is CASSARTEFNVETQYF. CDR3 coding DNA: TGTGCCAGCAGTGCAAGGACAGAGTTTAATGTGGAGACCCAGTACTTC.

The chain employs TRBV27 and TRBJ2-2; D may be TRBD2 (6 bases). This CDR3 has 15 amino acids. The ends were cut back, 8 bases at V and 5 bases at J, with 18 bases in the middle. Germline CDR1 reads MNHEY; CDR2 reads SMNVEV (reference sequence). The CDR3 spells CASGQGTGVTGELFF. CDR3 DNA: TGTGCCAGCGGACAAGGGACGGGGGTAACCGGGGAGCTGTTTTTT.

This clonotype was picked up a small number of times. The chain couples TRBV29-1 to TRBJ1-4; tentatively, D is TRBD1 (5 bases). Germline CDR1 and CDR2: SQVTM and ANQGSEA. V was clipped by 3 bases and J by 8 bases, with 16 bases between them. The CDR3 has 14 amino acids. The CDR3 region is CSVELSTGGEKLFF. The CDR3 nucleotides read TGCAGCGTTGAGTTATCCACCGGGGGGGAAAAACTGTTTTTT.

The chain links TRBV12-3 or TRBV12-4 to TRBJ2-3; possible D gene TRBD2, 7 bases. The CDR3 extends over 14 amino acids. The germline V and J ends were trimmed by 4 bases and 4 bases, with 12 bases remaining between them. The CDR3 reads CASSWRGGADTQYF. As DNA, the CDR3 is TGTGCCAGCAGTTGGAGGGGGGGGGCAGATACGCAGTATTTT.

This clonotype appeared a few times. The genes are TRBV4-1 and TRBJ2-3; D perhaps matches TRBD2 (6 bases). Trimming removed 4 bases from V and 2 bases from J, with 10 bases in between. Germline V gives CDR1 MGHRA, CDR2 YSYEKL. The CDR3 extends over 14 amino acids. The CDR3 bases are TGCGCCAGCAGCCTGGACTATCTCACAGATACGCAGTATTTT. Protein sequence: CASSLDYLTDTQYF.

In this sample, this clonotype turned up many times. The rearrangement joins TRBV20-1 to TRBJ1-2, with D possibly being TRBD1 (5 bases). The CDR3 is 13 residues long. The V gene lost 5 bases and the J gene lost 9 bases, with 19 bases spanning the gap. Germline CDR1 and CDR2: DFQATT and SNEGSKA (reference sequence). The CDR3 sequence is CSAERPGANSYTF. DNA of the CDR3: TGCAGTGCTGAGAGGCCTGGGGCCAATAGCTACACCTTC.

Points on this clonotype: A single base separates this from a much larger clone, so it may be a read error. J is TRBJ2-1 and V is TRBV4-1, with 11 positions matching TRBD2. The V gene's germline CDR1 is MGHRA and CDR2 YSYEKL. The V segment lost 3 bases and the J segment 9 bases; nucleotides outside the gene matches: 7. CDR3 length equals 15 residues. As DNA, the CDR3 is TGCGCCAGCAGCCACCAGACTAGCGGGAACGGTGAGCAGTTCTTC. As protein: CASSHQTSGNGEQFF.

In this sample, this clonotype turned up many times. This CDR3 reads CSVEDPGLTKNIQYF. Written as DNA, the CDR3 is TGCAGCGTTGAAGACCCAGGGTTGACCAAAAACATTCAGTACTTC. J is TRBJ2-4 and V is TRBV29-1, with D possibly being TRBD1 (5 bases). Germline V gene lookup returns CDR1 SQVTM and CDR2 ANQGSEA. The CDR3 has 15 amino acids. V was pared by 0 bases and J by 2 bases, with 11 bases between.

This clonotype was recorded many times. The chain joins TRBV29-1 to TRBJ1-4, with a weak D call TRBD1 (5 bases). This CDR3 has 13 residues. Trimming stripped 7 bases from V and 4 bases from J, with 13 bases between. From germline, CDR1 is SQVTM and CDR2 ANQGSEA. The CDR3 sequence is CSGGGLYNEKLFF. DNA for the CDR3: TGCAGCGGGGGGGGACTTTATAATGAAAAACTGTTTTTT.

The chain is built from TRBV18 and TRBJ2-4; D gene uncertain. The J call may not be correct, given that the DNA end is closer to TRBJ2-7. The CDR3 has 15 amino acids. CDR1 and CDR2 from the germline V gene are KGHSH and LQKENI. CDR3 region: CASSPPKSPNYEQYF. CDR3 bases: TGTGCCAGCTCACCACCGAAAAGCCCCAACTACGAGCAGTACTTC.

This clonotype was seen only a few times. The V call is TRBV9, the J call TRBJ2-3; TRBD2 agrees at 11 bases. CDR3 length equals 15 residues. The germline CDR1 and CDR2 sequences are SGDLS and YYNGEE. With V trimmed by 4 bases and J by 6 bases, 7 bases remained unmatched. Here the CDR3 reads CASSKGLAGADTQYF. The CDR3 DNA sequence: TGTGCCAGCAGCAAAGGACTAGCGGGTGCCGATACGCAGTATTTT.

This clonotype has at least ten counts. This sequence joins TRBV7-2 and TRBJ2-3; TRBD2 agrees at 7 bases. This CDR3 is built from 15 residues. Germline assignment: CDR1 SGHTA and CDR2 FQGNSA. V dropped 5 bases and J dropped 6; count of bases not matched to a gene: 11. DNA for the CDR3: TGTGCCAGCAGCCCCGAGGGGAGGGCCCGGGATACGCAGTATTTT. It codes for CASSPEGRARDTQYF.

This rearrangement joins TRBV12-3 or TRBV12-4 to TRBJ2-3; 8 bases are a match to TRBD1. The V and J ends lost 6 bases and 5 bases, in that order; junction bases with no gene match: 7. The CDR3 has 14 residues. DNA for the CDR3: TGTGCCAGCAGGCCGGACAGGGCTGAAGATACGCAGTATTTT. Protein product: CASRPDRAEDTQYF.

In its sample, this clonotype was seen once. The chain recombines TRBV27 with TRBJ1-2; D uncertain. In germline, CDR1 is MNHEY, CDR2 SMNVEV (reference sequence). Trimming took 4 bases from V and 4 from J, leaving 16 bases between them. The CDR3 length is 15 residues. In DNA form, the CDR3 reads TGTGCCAGCAGTTCAGACCCGGGTCATAGCTATGGCTACACCTTC. Amino acid sequence: CASSSDPGHSYGYTF.

This clonotype was recorded at least ten times. This chain uses TRBV20-1 with TRBJ2-1; maybe TRBD2 (6 bases). The CDR3 is 16 amino acids. V lost 3 bases to trimming and J lost 5 bases, with 20 bases between them. The germline CDR1 and CDR2 sequences are DFQATT and SNEGSKA (reference sequence). The CDR3 bases are TGCAGTGCTAGGGCTGGAGGCCAGCGGGTACACAATGAGCAGTTCTTC. This gives the protein CSARAGGQRVHNEQFF.

This clonotype was observed a handful of times. The chain is built from TRBV12-3 or TRBV12-4 and TRBJ2-1; no firm D call. V was cut by 8 bases and J by 7 bases, with 12 bases left in between. This CDR3 is built from 12 residues. As DNA, the CDR3 is TGTGCCAGCCCTCCCGCCGGGAATGAGCAGTTCTTC. Its protein product is CASPPAGNEQFF.

This clonotype was observed many times. The V and J genes are TRBV3-1 and TRBJ2-1, with 11 bases lining up with TRBD2. J gave up 10 bases and V 0 bases, and 11 bases lay outside the gene matches. Per the germline V gene, CDR1 is LGHDT and CDR2 is YNNKEL (reference sequence). This CDR3 region has 17 residues. In nucleotides, the CDR3 is TGTGCCAGCAGCCAAGATCTGAGACTAGCGGGACTTGGGGAGCAGTTCTTC. The encoded protein is CASSQDLRLAGLGEQFF.

This clonotype was seen many times. The chain uses TRBV9 and TRBJ2-1; 9 bases line up with TRBD2. The CDR3 contains 15 residues. CDR1 and CDR2 from the germline V gene are SGDLS and YYNGEE. V lost 4 bases, J lost 5 bases, and 7 bases stayed unmatched. CDR3: CASSQSASGNNEQFF. Here the CDR3 DNA reads TGTGCCAGCAGCCAGTCGGCTAGCGGGAACAATGAGCAGTTCTTC.

In this sample, this clonotype turned up many times. This rearrangement joins TRBV6-5 to TRBJ1-4; a weak D match, TRBD1 (6 bases). V shed 7 bases and J shed 0 bases, with 15 bases lying between them. This CDR3 is built from 16 residues. In germline, CDR1 is MNHEY, CDR2 SVGAGI. The CDR3 region has the DNA TGTGCCAGCACCCGGGACATTGCCACAACTAATGAAAAACTGTTTTTT. It specifies CASTRDIATTNEKLFF.

The chain links TRBV4-1 to TRBJ2-1; 9 nucleotides align to TRBD2. This CDR3 is 15 amino acids long. Per germline, CDR1 MGHRA and CDR2 YSYEKL. V lost 1 base and J lost 6; bases outside the gene matches: 4. CDR3 amino acids: CASSQGAGGINEQFF. The CDR3 DNA sequence: TGCGCCAGCAGCCAAGGGGCGGGAGGGATCAATGAGCAGTTCTTC.

This clonotype turned up a few times. The CDR3 DNA reads TGTGCCAGCAGCTCTCGGCCCCGGGGCACCATATATTTT. Amino acid sequence: CASSSRPRGTIYF. The V gene is TRBV7-8, the J gene TRBJ1-3; D remains unclear. The CDR3 has 13 residues. Germline CDR1 reads SGHVS; CDR2 reads FQNEAQ. The germline V and J ends were trimmed by 4 bases and 9 bases, with 13 bases remaining between them.